The 30 T cell receptor beta chains reported below all come from one sample, sequenced in a study of T cell responses to AZD1222 COVID-19 vaccine (TCRdb year 2021). The sample's time point label, decoded: baseline before first vaccination. Library preparation used the immunoSEQ multiplex PCR assay. TCRdb carries this immuneACCESS record with in-frame sequences only. Its versions omit some clonotypes, under half of them owing to an unresolved V gene in the studies checked, with the rest unexplained. The sample records around 190,000 clones, 88% of which are singletons. Clones ranked in the top ten supply roughly 0.49% of the sample. The sample here was peripheral blood, taken on day 0 of AZD1222 vaccination. These receptors all stem from an adult in good health.

V is TRBV19 and J is TRBJ1-6; TRBD1 is a possible D gene (5 bases). Between the trimmed V and J ends, which lost 6 bases and 7 bases, there was a span of 13 bases. The CDR3 spans 14 residues. CDR1 is LNHDA and CDR2 is SQIVND in the germline V gene (reference sequence). The DNA of the CDR3 is TGTGCCAGTAGACTGGGGGAGAGGAATTCACCCCTCCACTTT. Its translation: CASRLGERNSPLHF.

The CDR3 sequence is CASSLGQRRQETQYF. The CDR3 DNA reads TGTGCCAGCAGTTTGGGGCAGAGACGCCAAGAGACCCAGTACTTC. The genes are TRBV27 and TRBJ2-5, with a weak D call TRBD1 (5 bases). This CDR3 has 15 amino acids. Germline V gene lookup returns CDR1 MNHEY and CDR2 SMNVEV (reference sequence). V was cut by 3 bases and J by 1 base, with 12 bases left in between.

The chain couples TRBV19 to TRBJ2-3, with 7 positions matching TRBD2. Germline V gene data show CDR1 as LNHDA and CDR2 as SQIVND (reference sequence). CDR3 length: 15 residues. The V and J ends lost 6 bases and 3 bases, in that order; junction bases with no gene match: 9. CDR3 protein: CASSVEGGPTDTQYF. The CDR3 nucleotides are TGTGCCAGTAGCGTAGAGGGAGGGCCGACAGATACGCAGTATTTT.

The chain combines TRBV7-8 with TRBJ1-5, with D tentatively TRBD1 (6 bases). V was cut by 1 base and J by 4 bases, with 11 bases left in between. The CDR3 runs 15 residues. CDR1 is SGHVS, CDR2 FQNEAQ, per germline. CDR3 DNA sequence: TGTGCCAGCAGCTTAGAGGGACAACTAAATCAGCCCCAGCATTTT. It specifies CASSLEGQLNQPQHF.

The CDR3 is CASSSGTVHGELFF. Here the CDR3 DNA reads TGTGCCAGCAGCTCCGGGACGGTTCACGGGGAGCTGTTTTTT. The chain recombines TRBV11-3 with TRBJ2-2, with D perhaps being TRBD1 or TRBD2 (5 bases each). Germline V gene sequence: CDR1 SGHNT, CDR2 YENEEA. The CDR3 covers 14 residues. Trimming cost V 4 bases and J 7 bases, with 13 bases left between them.

The chain joins TRBV7-2 to TRBJ1-2; D is unresolved. V lost 5 bases and J lost 3, with 10 bases in between. Germline loops: CDR1 SGHTA, CDR2 FQGNSA. The CDR3 has 13 amino acids. The CDR3 loop reads CASSLDLHYGYTF. In DNA form, the CDR3 reads TGTGCCAGCAGCCTCGATTTGCACTATGGCTACACCTTC.

The V gene is TRBV18, the J gene TRBJ2-1, with D tentatively TRBD2 (6 bases). The CDR3 extends over 16 amino acids. V dropped 0 bases and J dropped 0 bases, with 9 bases sitting between them. Germline-derived CDR1 and CDR2 are KGHSH and LQKENI. CDR3 in DNA: TGTGCCAGCTCACCACCGGGGGGAGCCTCCTACAATGAGCAGTTCTTC. Encoded protein: CASSPPGGASYNEQFF. Looking up the rest from reference TRBV18 and TRBJ2-1 gives the full variable domain: NAGVMQNPRHLVRRRGQEARLRCSPMKGHSHVYWYRQLPEEGLKFMVYLQKENIIDESGMPKERFSAEFPKEGPSILRIQQVVRGDSAAYFCASSPPGGASYNEQFFGPGTRLTVL.

V gene TRBV28 combines with J gene TRBJ2-3, with unresolved D. The CDR3 sequence is 17 residues long. The germline V and J ends were trimmed by 3 bases and 2 bases, with 18 bases remaining between them. The germline gives CDR1 MDHEN, CDR2 SYDVKM. CDR3 residues: CASSFRRGRSHTDTQYF. CDR3 coding DNA: TGTGCCAGCAGTTTCCGCCGTGGGCGATCGCACACAGATACGCAGTATTTT.

This rearrangement joins TRBV27 to TRBJ2-5; a weak D match, TRBD2 (6 bases). There are 13 residues in the CDR3. Trimming removed 8 bases from V and 2 bases from J, with 12 bases in between. From germline, CDR1 is MNHEY and CDR2 SMNVEV (reference sequence). Written as DNA, the CDR3 is TGTGCCAGCGCGATGGAGGGGCAAGAGACCCAGTACTTC. The encoded protein is CASAMEGQETQYF.

This clone was counted only a few times. The chain carries TRBV28 and TRBJ2-5, with D unresolved. Trimming took off 5 bases at V and 10 bases at J, with 14 bases between the two ends. Germline values: CDR1 MDHEN, CDR2 SYDVKM. CDR3 length: 12 amino acids. CDR3 sequence: CASSRSPGIQYF. The CDR3 DNA is TGTGCCAGCAGTCGGTCCCCCGGAATCCAGTACTTC.

The J gene is TRBJ2-3, the V gene TRBV28; 8 bases are shared with TRBD2. Germline CDR1 reads MDHEN; CDR2 reads SYDVKM. With V trimmed by 4 bases and J by 4 bases, 4 bases remained unmatched. CDR3 size: 14 residues. The CDR3: CASSSSGGADTQYF. CDR3 nucleotides: TGTGCCAGCAGTTCAAGCGGGGGTGCAGATACGCAGTATTTT.

This clone appeared a few times. The rearrangement joins TRBV11-2 to TRBJ1-2, with 8 bases lining up with TRBD1. The CDR3 is 14 residues long. V shed 5 bases and J 4 bases; nucleotides not matched to a gene: 6. CDR1 and CDR2 from the germline V gene are SGHAT and FQNNGV. The chain's CDR3 is CASSPGDRIYGYTF. The DNA of the CDR3 is TGTGCCAGCAGCCCAGGGGACAGGATCTATGGCTACACCTTC. Complete variable domain (other parts from reference TRBV11-2 and TRBJ1-2): EAGVAQSPRYKIIEKRQSVAFWCNPISGHATLYWYQQILGQGPKLLIQFQNNGVVDDSQLPKDRFSAERLKGVDSTLKIQPAKLEDSAVYLCASSPGDRIYGYTFGSGTRLTVV.

This chain joins TRBV28 and TRBJ2-7, with TRBD1 matching 10 bases. V dropped 3 bases and J dropped 2; count of bases not matched to a gene: 10. Germline CDR1 MDHEN, CDR2 SYDVKM. The CDR3 spans 17 residues. This CDR3 reads CASSFPTTGGRTYEQYF. In nucleotides, the CDR3 is TGTGCCAGCAGTTTTCCAACGACAGGGGGCAGAACCTACGAGCAGTACTTC.

The chain recombines TRBV7-9 with TRBJ1-1; D is unresolved. Germline-derived CDR1 and CDR2 are SEHNR and FQNEAQ (reference sequence). This CDR3 comprises 15 residues. Trimming cost V 5 bases and J 0 bases, with 13 bases left between them. CDR3 sequence reads: CASSPTSGVNTEAFF. The CDR3 coding sequence is TGTGCCAGCAGCCCAACCTCCGGTGTGAACACTGAAGCTTTCTTT.

The chain joins TRBV29-1 to TRBJ2-6; D ambiguous. Germline V lookup: CDR1 SQVTM, CDR2 ANQGSEA. The CDR3 spans 13 residues. V dropped 5 bases and J dropped 2 bases, with 7 bases sitting between them. The CDR3 DNA reads as TGCAGCGTTCTTGGGGCTGGGGCCAACGTCCTGACTTTC. Its translation: CSVLGAGANVLTF. The entire variable domain, with the rest obtained from reference TRBV29-1 and TRBJ2-6, is as follows: SAVISQKPSRDICQRGTSLTIQCQVDSQVTMMFWYRQQPGQSLTLIATANQGSEATYESGFVIDKFPISRPNLTFSTLTVSNMSPEDSSIYLCSVLGAGANVLTFGAGSRLTVL.

The V and J genes are TRBV6-5 and TRBJ1-1; D is unresolved. CDR3 length: 15 residues. Trimming removed 8 bases at V and 0 bases at J, with 16 bases between. Looked up from germline, CDR1 is MNHEY and CDR2 is SVGAGI. Here the CDR3 reads CASSEARNMNTEAFF. The CDR3 bases are TGTGCCAGCTCAGAGGCACGGAACATGAACACTGAAGCTTTCTTT.

This chain uses TRBV28 with TRBJ1-5, with D possibly TRBD1 on 5 matching bases. Germline-derived CDR1 and CDR2 are MDHEN and SYDVKM. The V gene lost 7 bases and the J gene lost 4 bases, with 14 bases spanning the gap. The CDR3 is made up of 14 amino acids. CDR3 DNA sequence: TGTGCCAGCATTGGGGGTAGTTGGAATCAGCCCCAGCATTTT. Translating gives CASIGGSWNQPQHF.

This chain uses TRBV5-1 with TRBJ2-5, with D unclear. Trimming cost V 4 bases and J 7 bases, with 14 bases left between them. Per the germline V gene, CDR1 is SGHRS and CDR2 is YFSETQ. This CDR3 has 13 residues. The CDR3 loop is CASSMTEDGTQYF. The CDR3 DNA is TGCGCCAGCAGCATGACGGAAGATGGGACCCAGTACTTC.

The chain couples TRBV30 to TRBJ1-3; no firm D call. This CDR3 is 12 amino acids long. Germline V gene lookup returns CDR1 GTSNPN and CDR2 SVGIG (reference sequence). Deletions cut 2 bases from V and 2 bases from J, with 4 bases between. DNA of the CDR3: TGTGCCTGGAGTCCTCCTGGAAACACCATATATTTT. Amino acids: CAWSPPGNTIYF.

The chain links TRBV2 to TRBJ1-1; the D gene is possibly TRBD1 (6 bases). Germline-derived CDR1 and CDR2 are SNHLY and FYNNEI. The CDR3 length is 13 residues. With 6 bases removed from V and 1 base from J, the gap between germline ends came to 9 bases. The CDR3 DNA reads TGTGCCAGCAGCTGGACAGAGAACACTGAAGCTTTCTTT. Translating it yields CASSWTENTEAFF.

This sequence joins TRBV28 and TRBJ1-2, with 12 nucleotides matching TRBD1. This CDR3 is 15 amino acids long. Looked up from germline, CDR1 is MDHEN and CDR2 is SYDVKM. V lost 2 bases to trimming and J lost 6 bases; unmatched junction nucleotides: 4. The CDR3 DNA follows: TGTGCCAGCAGTTTAGGCGGGACAGGGGGCAATGGCTACACCTTC. Encoded protein: CASSLGGTGGNGYTF.

This chain connects TRBV23-1 to TRBJ2-7; no definite D call. TRBV23-1 is an ORF, with its function uncertain. The CDR3 is 12 amino acids. V was pared by 1 base and J by 2 bases, with 3 bases between. CDR3 bases: TGCGCCAGCAGTCAATTTCCCTACGAGCAGTACTTC. As protein: CASSQFPYEQYF.

This chain joins TRBV5-5 and TRBJ1-1; D perhaps matches TRBD1 (6 bases). CDR1 and CDR2 from the germline V gene are SGHKS and YYEKEE (reference sequence). V lost 3 bases and J lost 5, with 11 bases in between. The CDR3 is 13 amino acids. CDR3 DNA sequence: TGTGCCAGCAGCTCCACAGGGCGGACTGAAGCTTTCTTT. It encodes CASSSTGRTEAFF.

V and J are TRBV19 and TRBJ2-3; 14 positions match TRBD2. V trimming: 4 bases; J trimming: 11 bases; junction bases outside the gene matches: 2. Looked up from germline, CDR1 is LNHDA and CDR2 is SQIVND (reference sequence). This CDR3 has 13 amino acids. CDR3 DNA: TGTGCCAGTAGTAGCGGGACTAGCGGGGGGCAGTATTTT. As protein: CASSSGTSGGQYF.

V and J are TRBV13 and TRBJ2-5; TRBD1 matches 8 bases. CDR3 length: 14 residues. From germline, CDR1 is PRHDT and CDR2 FYEKMQ (reference sequence). V shed 4 bases, J shed 5 bases, and the junction held 6 bases outside the gene matches. DNA for the CDR3: TGTGCCAGCAGCTGGACAGGGCGTAGGGAGACCCAGTACTTC. It yields the protein CASSWTGRRETQYF.

The genes are TRBV4-1 and TRBJ1-2; no definite D call. Germline V gives CDR1 MGHRA, CDR2 YSYEKL. The CDR3 is 13 amino acids. Trimming pared 0 bases from V and 8 bases from J, leaving 10 bases between. The CDR3 loop is CASSQEEVGGYTF. CDR3 nucleotide sequence: TGCGCCAGCAGCCAAGAAGAGGTGGGGGGCTACACCTTC.

The chain links TRBV30 to TRBJ1-6; D unresolved. The V end was cut by 2 bases, the J end by 4 bases, with 6 bases between. This CDR3 has 13 amino acids. Germline V lookup: CDR1 GTSNPN, CDR2 SVGIG (reference sequence). The CDR3 nucleotides are TGTGCCTGGAGTCCCGAGTATAATTCACCCCTCCACTTT. The encoded protein is CAWSPEYNSPLHF.

The chain employs TRBV19 and TRBJ2-5; 7 positions match TRBD1. This CDR3 comprises 14 residues. Germline CDR1 LNHDA, CDR2 SQIVND (reference sequence). Losses at the gene ends were 6 bases for V and 7 bases for J; bases not matched to a gene: 11. CDR3 coding DNA: TGTGCCAGTAGCGTTGACAGGGCCCCCGGGACCCAGTACTTC. It specifies CASSVDRAPGTQYF. The full variable domain, in which reference TRBV19 and TRBJ2-5 provide the parts outside the CDR3, is DGGITQSPKYLFRKEGQNVTLSCEQNLNHDAMYWYRQDPGQGLRLIYYSQIVNDFQKGDIAEGYSVSREKKESFPLTVTSAQKNPTAFYLCASSVDRAPGTQYFGPGTRLLVL.

The chain couples TRBV7-2 to TRBJ1-1; TRBD1 matches at 7 bases. In germline, CDR1 is SGHTA, CDR2 FQGNSA. This CDR3 contains 14 residues. Trimming at V came to 5 bases and at J to 5 bases, leaving 8 bases not matched to a gene. The CDR3 coding sequence is TGTGCCAGCAGCCCCGACAGGGTGTCTACTGAAGCTTTCTTT. As protein: CASSPDRVSTEAFF.

This sequence joins TRBV7-9 and TRBJ1-4; possibly TRBD1 for D (6 bases). Deletions cut 4 bases from V and 8 bases from J, with 8 bases between. The V gene's germline CDR1 is SEHNR and CDR2 FQNEAQ (reference sequence). This CDR3 has 12 residues. For the CDR3, the DNA is TGTGCCAGCAGCTATGACAGGGAAAAACTGTTTTTT. Its protein is CASSYDREKLFF.